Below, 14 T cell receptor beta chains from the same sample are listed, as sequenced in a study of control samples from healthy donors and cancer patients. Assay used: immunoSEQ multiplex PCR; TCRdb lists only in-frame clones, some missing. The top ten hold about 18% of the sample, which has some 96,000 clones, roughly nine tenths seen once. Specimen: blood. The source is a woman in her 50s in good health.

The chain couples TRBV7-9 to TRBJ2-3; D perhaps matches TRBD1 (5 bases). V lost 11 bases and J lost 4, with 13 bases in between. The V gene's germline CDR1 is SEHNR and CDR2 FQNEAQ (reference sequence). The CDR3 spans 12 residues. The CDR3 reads CAAVRQSDTQYF. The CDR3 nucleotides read TGTGCCGCAGTACGACAGTCAGATACGCAGTATTTT.

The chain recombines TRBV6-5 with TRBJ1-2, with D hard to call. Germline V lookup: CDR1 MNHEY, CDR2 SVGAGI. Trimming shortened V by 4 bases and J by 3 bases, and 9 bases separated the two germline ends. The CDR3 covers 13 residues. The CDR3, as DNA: TGTGCCAGCAGTTCGTACGGCGACTATGGCTACACCTTC. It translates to CASSSYGDYGYTF.

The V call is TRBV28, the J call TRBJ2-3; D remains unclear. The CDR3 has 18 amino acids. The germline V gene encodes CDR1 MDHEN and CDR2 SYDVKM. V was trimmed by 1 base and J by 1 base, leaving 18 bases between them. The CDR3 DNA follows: TGTGCCAGCAGTTTATCAGGACGGTCGTTTTTGGGCACAGATACGCAGTATTTT. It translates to CASSLSGRSFLGTDTQYF. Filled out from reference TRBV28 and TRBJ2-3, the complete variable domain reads DVKVTQSSRYLVKRTGEKVFLECVQDMDHENMFWYRQDPGLGLRLIYFSYDVKMKEKGDIPEGYSVSREKKERFSLILESASTNQTSMYLCASSLSGRSFLGTDTQYFGPGTRLTVL.

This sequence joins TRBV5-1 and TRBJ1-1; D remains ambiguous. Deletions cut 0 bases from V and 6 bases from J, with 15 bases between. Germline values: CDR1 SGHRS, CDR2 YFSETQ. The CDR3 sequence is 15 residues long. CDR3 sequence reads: CASSLAALPNAEAFF. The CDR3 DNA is TGCGCCAGCAGCTTGGCGGCGTTGCCCAACGCTGAAGCTTTCTTT.

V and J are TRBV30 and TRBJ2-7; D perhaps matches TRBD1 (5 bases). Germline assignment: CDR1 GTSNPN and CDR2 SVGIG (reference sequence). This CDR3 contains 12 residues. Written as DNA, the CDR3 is TGTGCTATTGGAAGGGGTAACTACGAGCAGTACGTC. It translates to CAIGRGNYEQYV.

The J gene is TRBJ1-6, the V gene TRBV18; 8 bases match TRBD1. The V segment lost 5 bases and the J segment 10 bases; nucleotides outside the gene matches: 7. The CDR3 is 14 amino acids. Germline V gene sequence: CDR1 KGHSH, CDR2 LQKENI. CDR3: CASSGDRFGSPLHF. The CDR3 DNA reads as TGTGCCAGCTCAGGGGACAGGTTCGGGTCACCCCTCCACTTT.

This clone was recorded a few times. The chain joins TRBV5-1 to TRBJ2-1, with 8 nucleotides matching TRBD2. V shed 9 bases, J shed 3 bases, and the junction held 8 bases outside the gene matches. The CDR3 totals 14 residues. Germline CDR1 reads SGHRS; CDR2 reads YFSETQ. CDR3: CATSSGSDYNEQFF. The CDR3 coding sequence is TGCGCCACTAGCAGCGGGAGCGACTACAATGAGCAGTTCTTC.

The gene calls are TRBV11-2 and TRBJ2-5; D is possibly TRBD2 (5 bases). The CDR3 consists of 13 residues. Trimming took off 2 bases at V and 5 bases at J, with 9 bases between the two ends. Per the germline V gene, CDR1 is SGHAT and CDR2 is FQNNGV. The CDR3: CASSLNERETQYF. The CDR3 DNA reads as TGTGCCAGCAGCTTAAACGAGCGGGAGACCCAGTACTTC.

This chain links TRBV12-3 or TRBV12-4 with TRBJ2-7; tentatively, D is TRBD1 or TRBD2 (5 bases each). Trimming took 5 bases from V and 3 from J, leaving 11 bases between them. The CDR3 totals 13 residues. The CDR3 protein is CASSRGRNYEQYV. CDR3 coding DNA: TGTGCCAGCAGTCGGGGACGGAACTACGAGCAGTACGTC.

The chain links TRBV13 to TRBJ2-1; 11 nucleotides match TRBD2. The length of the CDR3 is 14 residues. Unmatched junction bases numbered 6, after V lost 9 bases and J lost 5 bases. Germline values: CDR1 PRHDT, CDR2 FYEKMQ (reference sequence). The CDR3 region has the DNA TGTGCCAGTCACGGGACTAGCGGCAACAATGAGCAGTTCTTC. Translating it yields CASHGTSGNNEQFF.

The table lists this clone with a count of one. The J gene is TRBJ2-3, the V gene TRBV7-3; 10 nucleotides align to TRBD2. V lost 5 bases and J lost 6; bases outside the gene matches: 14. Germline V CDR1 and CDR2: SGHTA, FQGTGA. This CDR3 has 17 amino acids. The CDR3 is CASSKGLLAGVQDTQYF. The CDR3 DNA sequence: TGTGCCAGCAGCAAAGGCCTGCTAGCGGGAGTCCAGGATACGCAGTATTTT.

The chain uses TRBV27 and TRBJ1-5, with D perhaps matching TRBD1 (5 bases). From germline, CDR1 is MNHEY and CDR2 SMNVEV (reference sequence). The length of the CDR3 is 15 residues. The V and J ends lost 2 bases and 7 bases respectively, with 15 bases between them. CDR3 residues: CASSLRRDLGQPQHF. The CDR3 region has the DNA TGTGCCAGCAGTTTAAGGAGGGACCTCGGGCAGCCCCAGCATTTT.

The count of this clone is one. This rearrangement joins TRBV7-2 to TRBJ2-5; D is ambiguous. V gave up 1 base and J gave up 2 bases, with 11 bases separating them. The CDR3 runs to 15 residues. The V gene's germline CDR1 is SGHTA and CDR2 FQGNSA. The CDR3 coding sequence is TGTGCCAGCAGCTTAGGGAAAGGGAATCAAGAGACCCAGTACTTC. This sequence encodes CASSLGKGNQETQYF.

The CDR3 DNA reads TGTGCCAGCAGGACAGAACTGAACACTGAAGCTTTCTTT. Translating it yields CASRTELNTEAFF. The chain employs TRBV2 and TRBJ1-1, with D perhaps TRBD1 (5 bases). Between the trimmed V and J ends, which lost 6 bases and 0 bases, there was a span of 8 bases. The CDR3 contains 13 residues. The germline V gene encodes CDR1 SNHLY and CDR2 FYNNEI. Full variable domain (outside the CDR3, taken from reference TRBV2 and TRBJ1-1): EPEVTQTPSHQVTQMGQEVILRCVPISNHLYFYWYRQILGQKVEFLVSFYNNEISEKSEIFDDQFSVERPDGSNFTLKIRSTKLEDSAMYFCASRTELNTEAFFGQGTRLTVV.